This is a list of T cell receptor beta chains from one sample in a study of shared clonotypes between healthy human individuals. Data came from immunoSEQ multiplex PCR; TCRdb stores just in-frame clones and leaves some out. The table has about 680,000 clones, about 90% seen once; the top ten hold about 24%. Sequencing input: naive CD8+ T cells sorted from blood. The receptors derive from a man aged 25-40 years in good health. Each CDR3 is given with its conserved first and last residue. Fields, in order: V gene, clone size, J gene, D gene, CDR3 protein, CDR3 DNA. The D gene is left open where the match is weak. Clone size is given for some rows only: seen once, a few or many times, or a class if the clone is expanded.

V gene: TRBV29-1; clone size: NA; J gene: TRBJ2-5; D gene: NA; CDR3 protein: CSVDSTGRRETQYF; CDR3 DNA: TGCAGCGTTGATTCCACAGGGCGGAGAGAGACCCAGTACTTC
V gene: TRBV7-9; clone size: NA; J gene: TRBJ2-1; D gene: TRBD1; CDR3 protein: CASSLALGTGSLYNEQFF; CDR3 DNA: TGTGCCAGCAGCTTAGCGCTGGGGACAGGTAGTCTGTACAATGAGCAGTTCTTC
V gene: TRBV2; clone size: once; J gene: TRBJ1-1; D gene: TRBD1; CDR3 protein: CASSEEGSAGGTEAFF; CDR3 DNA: TGTGCCAGCAGTGAAGAAGGGTCGGCAGGGGGCACTGAAGCTTTCTTT
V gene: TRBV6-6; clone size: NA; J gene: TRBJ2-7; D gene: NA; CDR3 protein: CASSEGMGYEQYF; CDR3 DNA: TGTGCCAGCAGCGAGGGTATGGGGTACGAGCAGTACTTC
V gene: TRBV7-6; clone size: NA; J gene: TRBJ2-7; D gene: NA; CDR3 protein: CASSPRRGSHEQYF; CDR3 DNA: TGTGCCAGCAGCCCCCGAAGGGGGTCCCACGAGCAGTACTTC
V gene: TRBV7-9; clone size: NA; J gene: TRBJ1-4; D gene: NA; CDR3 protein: CASSGRSLSPKTNEKLFF; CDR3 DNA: TGTGCCAGCAGCGGTCGTAGCTTGTCCCCAAAAACTAATGAAAAACTGTTTTTT
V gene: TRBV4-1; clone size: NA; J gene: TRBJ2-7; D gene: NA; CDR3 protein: CASSQDLGPSEEQYF; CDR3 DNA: TGCGCCAGCAGCCAAGATCTAGGGCCGTCTGAGGAGCAGTACTTC
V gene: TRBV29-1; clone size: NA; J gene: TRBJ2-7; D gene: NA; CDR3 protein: CSVEDRGRTAYEQYF; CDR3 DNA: TGCAGCGTTGAAGATCGTGGCAGGACCGCCTACGAGCAGTACTTC
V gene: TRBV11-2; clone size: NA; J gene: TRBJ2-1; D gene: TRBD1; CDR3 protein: CATTGQGVFSRYNEQFF; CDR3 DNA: TGTGCCACCACCGGACAGGGGGTGTTCTCCCGTTACAATGAGCAGTTCTTC
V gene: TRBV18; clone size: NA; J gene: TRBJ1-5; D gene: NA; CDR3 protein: CASSPPGAGNQPQHF; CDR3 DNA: TGTGCCAGCTCACCACCGGGGGCAGGCAATCAGCCCCAGCATTTT
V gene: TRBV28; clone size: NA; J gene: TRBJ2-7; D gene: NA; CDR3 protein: CASSDPDRPDYEQYF; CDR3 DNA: TGTGCCAGCAGTGACCCAGACAGACCGGACTACGAGCAGTACTTC
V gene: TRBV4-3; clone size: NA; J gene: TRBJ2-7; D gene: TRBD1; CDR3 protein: CASRPSRDSSYEQYF; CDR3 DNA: TGCGCCAGCCGCCCCTCGAGGGACAGCTCCTACGAGCAGTACTTC
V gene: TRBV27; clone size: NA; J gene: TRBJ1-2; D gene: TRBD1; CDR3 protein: CASSSDREIYGYTF; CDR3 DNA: TGTGCCAGCAGTTCCGACAGGGAGATCTATGGCTACACCTTC
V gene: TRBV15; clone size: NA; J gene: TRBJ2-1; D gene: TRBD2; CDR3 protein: CATSTDSLLLARDNEQFF; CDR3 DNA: TGTGCCACCAGCACAGATAGTTTATTACTAGCGCGAGACAATGAGCAGTTCTTC
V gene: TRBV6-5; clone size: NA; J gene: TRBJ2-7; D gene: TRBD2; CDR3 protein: CASSSHGGGGYEQYF; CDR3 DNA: TGTGCCAGCAGTTCTCATGGTGGCGGGGGCTACGAGCAGTACTTC
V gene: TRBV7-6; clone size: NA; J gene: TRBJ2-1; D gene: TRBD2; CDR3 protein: CASSPGLGNEQFF; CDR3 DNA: TGTGCCAGCAGCCCGGGACTAGGGAATGAGCAGTTCTTC
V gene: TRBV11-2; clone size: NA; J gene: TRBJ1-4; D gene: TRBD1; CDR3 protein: CASSLAPGGEKLFF; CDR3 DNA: TGTGCCAGCAGCTTAGCCCCAGGGGGCGAAAAACTGTTTTTT
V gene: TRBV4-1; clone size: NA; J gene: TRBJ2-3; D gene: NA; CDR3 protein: CASSQVGSGDTDTQYF; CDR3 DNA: TGCGCCAGCAGCCAAGTTGGTAGCGGAGACACAGATACGCAGTATTTT
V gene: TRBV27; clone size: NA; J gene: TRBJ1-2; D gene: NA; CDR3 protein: CATAPPGETYGYTF; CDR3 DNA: TGTGCCACCGCCCCCCCCGGGGAGACCTATGGCTACACCTTC
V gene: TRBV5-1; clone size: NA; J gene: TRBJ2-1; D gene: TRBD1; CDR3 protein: CASSLATGVNEQFF; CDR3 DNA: TGCGCCAGCAGCTTGGCTACAGGGGTGAATGAGCAGTTCTTC
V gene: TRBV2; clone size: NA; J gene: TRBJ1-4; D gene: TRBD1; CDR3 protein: CASSELTGRDEKLFF; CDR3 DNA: TGTGCCAGCAGTGAACTGACAGGGCGGGATGAAAAACTGTTTTTT
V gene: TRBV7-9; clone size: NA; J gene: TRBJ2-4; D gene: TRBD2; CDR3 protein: CASSGGSGRDLNIQYF; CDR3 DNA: TGTGCCAGCAGCGGGGGTAGCGGGAGGGATCTAAACATTCAGTACTTC
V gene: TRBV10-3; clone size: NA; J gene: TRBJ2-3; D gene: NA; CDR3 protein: CAISDMTGRPDTQYF; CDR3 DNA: TGTGCCATCAGTGACATGACGGGTAGGCCAGATACGCAGTATTTT
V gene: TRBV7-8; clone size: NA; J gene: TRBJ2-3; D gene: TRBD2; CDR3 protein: CASSRLAEHTDTQYF; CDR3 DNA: TGTGCCAGCAGCCGACTAGCGGAGCACACAGATACGCAGTATTTT
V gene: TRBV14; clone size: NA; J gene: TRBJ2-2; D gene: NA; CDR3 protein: CASSQDFPGTGELFF; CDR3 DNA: TGTGCCAGCAGCCAAGATTTTCCAGGAACCGGGGAGCTGTTTTTT
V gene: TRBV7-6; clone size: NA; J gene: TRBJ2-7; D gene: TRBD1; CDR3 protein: CASSLGIETGANEQYF; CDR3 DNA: TGTGCCAGCAGCTTAGGTATAGAGACAGGGGCTAACGAGCAGTACTTC
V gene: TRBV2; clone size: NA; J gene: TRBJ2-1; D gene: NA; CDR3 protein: CASRDTGMGYYNEQFF; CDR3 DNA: TGTGCCAGCAGGGATACAGGGATGGGATACTACAATGAGCAGTTCTTC
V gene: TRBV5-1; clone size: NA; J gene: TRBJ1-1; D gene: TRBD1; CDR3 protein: CASSRALDRGLMNTEAFF; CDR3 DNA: TGCGCCAGCAGCCGGGCCTTGGACAGGGGGCTTATGAACACTGAAGCTTTCTTT
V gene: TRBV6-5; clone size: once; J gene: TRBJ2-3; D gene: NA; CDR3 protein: CASSYTLADSTDTQYF; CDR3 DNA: TGTGCCAGCAGTTACACTTTAGCGGATAGCACAGATACGCAGTATTTT
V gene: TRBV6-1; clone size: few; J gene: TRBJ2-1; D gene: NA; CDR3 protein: CASLNAYNEQFF; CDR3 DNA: TGTGCCAGCTTGAATGCCTACAATGAGCAGTTCTTC
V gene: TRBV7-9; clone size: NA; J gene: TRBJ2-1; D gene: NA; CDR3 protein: CASTGGAAYNEQFF; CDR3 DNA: TGTGCCAGCACTGGGGGCGCCGCGTACAATGAGCAGTTCTTC
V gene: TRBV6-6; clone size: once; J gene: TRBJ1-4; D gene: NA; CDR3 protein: CASTYKLGEKLFF; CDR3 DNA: TGTGCCAGCACCTACAAATTAGGCGAAAAACTGTTTTTT
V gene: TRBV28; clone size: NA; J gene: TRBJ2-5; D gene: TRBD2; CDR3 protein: CASSLPSRGSGGQETQYF; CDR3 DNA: TGTGCCAGCAGTCTTCCCTCCAGAGGTAGCGGGGGCCAAGAGACCCAGTACTTC
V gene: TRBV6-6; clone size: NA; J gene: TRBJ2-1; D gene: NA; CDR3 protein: CASSVAEYNEQFF; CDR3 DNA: TGTGCCAGCAGCGTAGCGGAATACAATGAGCAGTTCTTC
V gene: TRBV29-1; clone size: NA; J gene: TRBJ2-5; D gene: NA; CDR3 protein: CSVYWLEGRKTQYF; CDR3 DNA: TGCAGCGTTTATTGGTTGGAGGGGAGGAAGACCCAGTACTTC
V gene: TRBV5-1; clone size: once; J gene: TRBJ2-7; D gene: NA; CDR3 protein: CASSHGTNYEQYF; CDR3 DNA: TGCGCCAGCAGCCACGGGACAAACTACGAGCAGTACTTC
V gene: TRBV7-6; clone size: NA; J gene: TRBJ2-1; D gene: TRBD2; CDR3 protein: CASRPSGLAAYNEQFF; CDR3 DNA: TGTGCCAGCAGACCGAGTGGACTAGCGGCCTACAATGAGCAGTTCTTC
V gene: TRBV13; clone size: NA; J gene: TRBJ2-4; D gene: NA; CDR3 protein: CASSGAENIQYF; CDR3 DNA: TGTGCCAGCTCCGGGGCGGAAAACATTCAGTACTTC
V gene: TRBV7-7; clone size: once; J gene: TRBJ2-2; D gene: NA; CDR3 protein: CASQASWSGELFF; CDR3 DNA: TGTGCTAGCCAGGCTAGTTGGTCCGGGGAGCTGTTTTTT
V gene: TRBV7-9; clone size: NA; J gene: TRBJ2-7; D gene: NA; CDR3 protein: CASSADTRPYEQYF; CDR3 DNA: TGTGCCAGCAGCGCGGACACTCGACCCTACGAGCAGTACTTC
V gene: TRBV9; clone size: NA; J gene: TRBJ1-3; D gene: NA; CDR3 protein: CASSDPLGSGNTIYF; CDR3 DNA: TGTGCCAGCAGCGACCCCCTGGGCTCTGGAAACACCATATATTTT
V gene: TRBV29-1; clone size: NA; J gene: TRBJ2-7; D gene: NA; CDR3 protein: CSVEAGDAYEQYF; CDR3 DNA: TGCAGCGTTGAAGCGGGGGATGCCTACGAGCAGTACTTC
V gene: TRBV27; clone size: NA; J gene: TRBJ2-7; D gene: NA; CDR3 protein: CASSGRDYEQYF; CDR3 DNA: TGTGCCAGCAGCGGACGGGACTACGAGCAGTACTTC
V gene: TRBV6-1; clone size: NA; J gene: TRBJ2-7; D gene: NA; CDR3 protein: CASSERQVAYEQYF; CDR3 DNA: TGTGCCAGCAGTGAACGACAGGTTGCCTACGAGCAGTACTTC
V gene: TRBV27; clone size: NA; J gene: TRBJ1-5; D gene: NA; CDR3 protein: CASSSLGLGQPQHF; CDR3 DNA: TGTGCCAGCAGTTCATTAGGGTTGGGGCAGCCCCAGCATTTT
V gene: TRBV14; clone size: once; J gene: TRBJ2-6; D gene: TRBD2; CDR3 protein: CASSHTAGAGANVLTF; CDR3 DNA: TGTGCCAGCAGCCATACGGCGGGAGCTGGGGCCAACGTCCTGACTTTC
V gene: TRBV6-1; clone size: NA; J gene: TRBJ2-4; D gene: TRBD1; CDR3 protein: CASSAYRGDSKNIQYF; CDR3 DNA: TGTGCCAGCAGTGCCTACAGGGGGGACTCGAAAAACATTCAGTACTTC
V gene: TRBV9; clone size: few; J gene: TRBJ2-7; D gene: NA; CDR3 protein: CASSPGPGAYEQYF; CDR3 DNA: TGTGCCAGCAGCCCAGGACCGGGGGCCTACGAGCAGTACTTC
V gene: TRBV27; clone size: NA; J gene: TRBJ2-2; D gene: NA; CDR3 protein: CASRPLGNTGELFF; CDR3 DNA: TGTGCCAGCAGACCACTGGGGAACACCGGGGAGCTGTTTTTT
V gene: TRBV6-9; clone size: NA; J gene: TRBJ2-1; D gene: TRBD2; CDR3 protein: CASSHISGTRFYNEQFF; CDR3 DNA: TGTGCCAGCAGTCACATCTCCGGGACTAGATTTTACAATGAGCAGTTCTTC
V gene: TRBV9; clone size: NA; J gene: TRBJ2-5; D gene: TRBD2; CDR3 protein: CASSPETSGAQETQYF; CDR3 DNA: TGTGCCAGCAGCCCCGAGACTAGCGGGGCCCAAGAGACCCAGTACTTC
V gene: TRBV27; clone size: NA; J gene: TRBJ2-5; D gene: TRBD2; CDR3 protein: CASSLVGGRAAETQYF; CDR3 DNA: TGTGCCAGCAGTTTAGTAGGCGGGAGGGCCGCAGAGACCCAGTACTTC
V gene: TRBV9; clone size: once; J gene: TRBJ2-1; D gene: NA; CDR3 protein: CASSGETGDEQFF; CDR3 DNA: TGTGCCAGCAGCGGGGAAACGGGCGATGAGCAGTTCTTC
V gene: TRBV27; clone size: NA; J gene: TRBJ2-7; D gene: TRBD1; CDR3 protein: CASSPGQGAYEQYF; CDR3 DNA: TGTGCCAGCAGTCCAGGACAGGGGGCCTACGAGCAGTACTTC
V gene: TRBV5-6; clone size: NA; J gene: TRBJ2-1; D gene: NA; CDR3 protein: CASSFGVSSYNEQFF; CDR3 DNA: TGTGCCAGCAGCTTCGGGGTGAGCTCCTACAATGAGCAGTTCTTC